This TCR beta chain was identified during a study of T cell repertoires in cytomegalovirus infection. In the study overall: Matching HLA type, along with CMV infection, was indicated by public TCR beta signatures. Study-level results: Totalled public TCR beta family frequency picked out people who carried CMV plus the relevant HLA. What dominated the ex vivo response were HLA-C-restricted CMV-specific TCR beta clonotypes.

The table lists this clonotype with a few counts. The antigen is unknown. TCRdb re-called the reads with MiXCR, one entry per CDR3 protein. This table holds approximately 500,000 distinct CDR3 sequences, roughly 29% found once. V lost 3 bases to trimming and J lost 4 bases, with 15 bases between them. In germline, CDR1 is SGHTA, CDR2 FQGTGA. CDR3 length: 15 amino acids. Sequenced material: PBMCs. The chain couples TRBV7-3 to TRBJ1-1; D perhaps matches TRBD1 (5 bases). This TCR came from a human donor in good health (CMV status not recorded). Some clones in this sample may be carry-over from other donors' samples. CDR3 protein: CASSLQSGGFTEAFF. CDR3 in DNA: TGTGCCAGCAGCTTGCAATCCGGGGGTTTCACTGAAGCTTTCTTT.